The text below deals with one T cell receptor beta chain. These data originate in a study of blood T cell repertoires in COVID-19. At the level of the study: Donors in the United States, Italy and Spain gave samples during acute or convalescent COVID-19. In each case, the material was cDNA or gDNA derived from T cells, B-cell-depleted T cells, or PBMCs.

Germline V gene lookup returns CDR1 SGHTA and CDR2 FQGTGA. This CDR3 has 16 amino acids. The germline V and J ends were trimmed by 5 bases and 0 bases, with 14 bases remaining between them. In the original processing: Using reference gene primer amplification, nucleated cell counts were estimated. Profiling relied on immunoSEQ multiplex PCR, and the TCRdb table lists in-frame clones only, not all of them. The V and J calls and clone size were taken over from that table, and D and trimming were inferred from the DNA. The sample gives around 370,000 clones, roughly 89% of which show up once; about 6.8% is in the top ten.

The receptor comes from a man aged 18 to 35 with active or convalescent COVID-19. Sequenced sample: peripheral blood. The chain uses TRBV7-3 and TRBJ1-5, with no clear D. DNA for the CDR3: TGTGCCAGCAGCCTGTACCCACAGTTTAGCAATCAGCCCCAGCATTTT. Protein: CASSLYPQFSNQPQHF.